This is a list of T cell receptor beta chains from one sample in a study of blood T cell repertoires in COVID-19. Data came from immunoSEQ multiplex PCR; TCRdb stores just in-frame clones and leaves some out. The repertoire consists of 290,000 or so clones, with roughly nine tenths occurring once and the leading ten covering about 2%. The source material was peripheral blood. The receptors originated from a woman between 25 and 40 years old with COVID-19, enrolled during active disease. Both conserved end residues are part of each CDR3. The D gene is left open where the match is weak. Clone size is given for some rows only: seen once, a few or many times, or a class if the clone is expanded.

CDR3aa: CASSEQPNYGYTF
CDR3nt: TGTGCCAGCAGCGAACAGCCTAACTATGGCTACACCTTC
j_gene: TRBJ1-2
len: 13
abundance: NA
d_gene: NA
v_gene: TRBV6-4

CDR3aa: CASSQGLDTEAFF
CDR3nt: TGTGCCAGCTCACAGGGGCTCGACACTGAAGCTTTCTTT
j_gene: TRBJ1-1
len: 13
abundance: NA
d_gene: NA
v_gene: TRBV18

CDR3aa: CASSYEGVVGQFF
CDR3nt: TGTGCCAGCAGTTACGAGGGCGTGGTAGGGCAGTTCTTC
j_gene: TRBJ2-1
len: 13
abundance: NA
d_gene: NA
v_gene: TRBV6-2/TRBV6-3

CDR3aa: CATSQGPNQPQHF
CDR3nt: TGCGCCACCTCACAGGGGCCTAATCAGCCCCAGCATTTT
j_gene: TRBJ1-5
len: 13
abundance: NA
d_gene: TRBD1
v_gene: TRBV10-1

CDR3aa: CASGEDTEAFF
CDR3nt: TGTGCCAGCGGGGAGGACACTGAAGCTTTCTTT
j_gene: TRBJ1-1
len: 11
abundance: NA
d_gene: NA
v_gene: TRBV12-3/TRBV12-4

CDR3aa: CASSPGTGGPDTGELFF
CDR3nt: TGTGCCAGCAGTCCCGGGACAGGGGGTCCAGACACCGGGGAGCTGTTTTTT
j_gene: TRBJ2-2
len: 17
abundance: NA
d_gene: TRBD1
v_gene: TRBV2

CDR3aa: CATSRDRSGTSNTGELFF
CDR3nt: TGTGCCACCAGCAGAGATCGGTCAGGGACTTCGAACACCGGGGAGCTGTTTTTT
j_gene: TRBJ2-2
len: 18
abundance: NA
d_gene: NA
v_gene: TRBV15

CDR3aa: CASNVEGEEQFF
CDR3nt: TGTGCCAGCAACGTAGAGGGGGAGGAGCAGTTCTTC
j_gene: TRBJ2-1
len: 12
abundance: once
d_gene: NA
v_gene: TRBV9

CDR3aa: CASRAGGTGELFF
CDR3nt: TGTGCCAGCAGGGCAGGGGGCACCGGGGAGCTGTTTTTT
j_gene: TRBJ2-2
len: 13
abundance: NA
d_gene: TRBD1
v_gene: TRBV11-3

CDR3aa: CASSLDPGQLWDEQYF
CDR3nt: TGCGCCAGCAGCTTGGATCCTGGACAGCTATGGGACGAGCAGTACTTC
j_gene: TRBJ2-7
len: 16
abundance: NA
d_gene: NA
v_gene: TRBV5-1

CDR3aa: CASRNQRDYGYTF
CDR3nt: TGTGCCAGCAGGAACCAAAGAGACTATGGCTACACCTTC
j_gene: TRBJ1-2
len: 13
abundance: once
d_gene: NA
v_gene: TRBV6-6

CDR3aa: CASTPGVEQYF
CDR3nt: TGTGCCAGCACTCCAGGGGTCGAGCAGTACTTC
j_gene: TRBJ2-7
len: 11
abundance: once
d_gene: NA
v_gene: TRBV2

CDR3aa: CASSDSGSNQPQHF
CDR3nt: TGTGCCAGCAGTGATTCCGGGAGCAATCAGCCCCAGCATTTT
j_gene: TRBJ1-5
len: 14
abundance: once
d_gene: NA
v_gene: TRBV6-1

CDR3aa: CASSYSRQTYEQYF
CDR3nt: TGTGCCAGCAGTTACTCGAGGCAGACCTACGAGCAGTACTTC
j_gene: TRBJ2-7
len: 14
abundance: NA
d_gene: NA
v_gene: TRBV6-2/TRBV6-3

CDR3aa: CASSAGLAGGPVSYEQYF
CDR3nt: TGTGCCAGCAGTGCGGGACTAGCGGGAGGCCCCGTCTCCTACGAGCAGTACTTC
j_gene: TRBJ2-7
len: 18
abundance: NA
d_gene: TRBD2
v_gene: TRBV6-1

CDR3aa: CASSRAPTGLANEKLFF
CDR3nt: TGTGCCAGCAGCCGAGCTCCGACAGGGTTGGCTAATGAAAAACTGTTTTTT
j_gene: TRBJ1-4
len: 17
abundance: NA
d_gene: TRBD1
v_gene: TRBV27

CDR3aa: CASSLAGRDEQYF
CDR3nt: TGCGCCAGCAGCTTGGCAGGGAGGGACGAGCAGTACTTC
j_gene: TRBJ2-7
len: 13
abundance: NA
d_gene: TRBD2
v_gene: TRBV5-1

CDR3aa: CAWSVGRGSYEQYF
CDR3nt: TGTGCCTGGAGTGTAGGCAGGGGCTCCTACGAGCAGTACTTC
j_gene: TRBJ2-7
len: 14
abundance: NA
d_gene: NA
v_gene: TRBV30

CDR3aa: CASSPRVSGANVLTF
CDR3nt: TGTGCCAGCAGCCCACGAGTCTCTGGGGCCAACGTCCTGACTTTC
j_gene: TRBJ2-6
len: 15
abundance: NA
d_gene: NA
v_gene: TRBV25-1

CDR3aa: CASTPLLGGYTF
CDR3nt: TGTGCCAGCACCCCACTTTTGGGCGGCTACACCTTC
j_gene: TRBJ1-2
len: 12
abundance: NA
d_gene: NA
v_gene: TRBV7-2

CDR3aa: CASSSLAGGYNEQFF
CDR3nt: TGTGCCAGCAGCTCTCTAGCGGGAGGGTACAATGAGCAGTTCTTC
j_gene: TRBJ2-1
len: 15
abundance: NA
d_gene: TRBD2
v_gene: TRBV7-2

CDR3aa: CAGDVPGANVLTF
CDR3nt: TGTGCCGGAGACGTCCCTGGGGCCAACGTCCTGACTTTC
j_gene: TRBJ2-6
len: 13
abundance: NA
d_gene: NA
v_gene: TRBV30

CDR3aa: CASSHLVAGTDTEAFF
CDR3nt: TGTGCCAGCAGCCACCTCGTGGCGGGGACGGACACTGAAGCTTTCTTT
j_gene: TRBJ1-1
len: 16
abundance: NA
d_gene: NA
v_gene: TRBV27

CDR3aa: CSVSRMGTSGLNEQFF
CDR3nt: TGCAGCGTTTCCCGGATGGGGACTAGCGGCCTCAATGAGCAGTTCTTC
j_gene: TRBJ2-1
len: 16
abundance: NA
d_gene: TRBD2
v_gene: TRBV29-1

CDR3aa: CASSRGPGPADTQYF
CDR3nt: TGTGCCAGCAGCCGGGGGCCCGGTCCCGCAGATACGCAGTATTTT
j_gene: TRBJ2-3
len: 15
abundance: once
d_gene: NA
v_gene: TRBV3-1/TRBV3-2

CDR3aa: CASRSTGANTGELFF
CDR3nt: TGCGCCAGCAGATCGACAGGGGCGAACACCGGGGAGCTGTTTTTT
j_gene: TRBJ2-2
len: 15
abundance: NA
d_gene: TRBD1
v_gene: TRBV5-1

CDR3aa: CASSLLPRRGYTF
CDR3nt: TGTGCCAGCAGTCTACTGCCCCGGCGGGGCTACACCTTC
j_gene: TRBJ1-2
len: 13
abundance: NA
d_gene: NA
v_gene: TRBV12-3/TRBV12-4

CDR3aa: CASSAGRAGIGTDTQYF
CDR3nt: TGTGCCAGCAGCGCGGGCAGGGCGGGGATCGGCACAGATACGCAGTATTTT
j_gene: TRBJ2-3
len: 17
abundance: NA
d_gene: NA
v_gene: TRBV7-3